This T cell receptor (beta chain) was sequenced in a study of blood T cell repertoires in COVID-19. For the study at large: The origin of the acute and convalescent COVID-19 samples was the United States, Italy and Spain.

This clone came up once. Germline V lookup: CDR1 SQVTM, CDR2 ANQGSEA. The CDR3 has 13 residues. V was shortened by 6 bases and J by 4 bases, with 15 bases between the two germline ends. As originally analysed: The assay estimated nucleated cells by amplifying reference gene primers. Measured with immunoSEQ multiplex PCR; TCRdb has only the in-frame clones, and not every one. V, J and clone size were drawn from that table, and D and trimming were deduced from the DNA. The repertoire holds over 85,000 clones, with approximately 90% as singletons. Sequencing used peripheral blood. The gene calls are TRBV29-1 and TRBJ2-5, with D possibly matching TRBD2 (6 bases). This TCR was recovered from a human donor in a cohort sampled during active COVID-19. The CDR3 DNA reads TGCAGCGTCGCCCCCGGGGGTGCAGAGACCCAGTACTTC. It yields the protein CSVAPGGAETQYF.